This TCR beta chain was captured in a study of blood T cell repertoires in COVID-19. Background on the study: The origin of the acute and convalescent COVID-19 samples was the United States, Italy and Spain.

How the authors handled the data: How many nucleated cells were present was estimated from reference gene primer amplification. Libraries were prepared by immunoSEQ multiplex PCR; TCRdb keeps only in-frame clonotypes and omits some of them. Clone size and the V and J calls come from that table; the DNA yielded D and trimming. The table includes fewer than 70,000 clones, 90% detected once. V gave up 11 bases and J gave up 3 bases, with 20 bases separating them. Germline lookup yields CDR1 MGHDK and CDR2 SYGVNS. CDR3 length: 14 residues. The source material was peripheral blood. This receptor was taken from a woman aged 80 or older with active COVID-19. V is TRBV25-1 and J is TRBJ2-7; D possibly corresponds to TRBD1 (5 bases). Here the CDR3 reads CAPRPRTSLYEQYV. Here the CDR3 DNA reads TGTGCCCCTCGACCCAGGACATCCCTCTACGAGCAGTACGTC.